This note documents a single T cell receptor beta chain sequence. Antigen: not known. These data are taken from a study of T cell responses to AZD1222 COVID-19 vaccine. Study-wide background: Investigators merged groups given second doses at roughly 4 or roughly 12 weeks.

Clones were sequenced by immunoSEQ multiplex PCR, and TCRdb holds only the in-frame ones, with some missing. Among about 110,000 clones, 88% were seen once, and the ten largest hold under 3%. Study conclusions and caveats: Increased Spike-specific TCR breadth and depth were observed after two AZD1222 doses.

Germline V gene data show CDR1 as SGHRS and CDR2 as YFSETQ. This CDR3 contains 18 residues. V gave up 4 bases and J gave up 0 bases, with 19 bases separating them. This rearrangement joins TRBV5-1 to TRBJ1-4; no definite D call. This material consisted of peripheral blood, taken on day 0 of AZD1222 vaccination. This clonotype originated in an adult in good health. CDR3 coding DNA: TGCGCCAGCAGCATCCGGGCCAACTCCGGGGCAACTAATGAAAAACTGTTTTTT. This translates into CASSIRANSGATNEKLFF.